This TCR beta chain derives from a study of T cell responses to AZD1222 COVID-19 vaccine (dated by TCRdb to the early 2020s). About the study as a whole: Because spike-specific TCR depth and breadth did not differ between the two schedules, AZD1222 recipients who got a second dose at roughly 4 weeks were pooled with those who got a second dose at roughly 12 weeks. A total of approximately 250 trial participants underwent TCR sequencing, of whom 200 to 220 had received two doses of AZD1222 and around 25 had received two doses of the MenACWY control vaccine. Trial participants were enrolled by age into subgroups of 18-55, 56-69 and 70-plus years, and approximately 150, 30 and 60 TCR-sequenced participants, respectively, were included in these subgroups. General findings and caveats noted by the study authors: The 56-69-year group was small, and its depth increase did not reach significance, likely because of low power. Participants were mostly white British and included more females than males, and it was suggested by the authors that clonal diversity may have been underestimated. Spike-specific TCR breadth and depth rose significantly after two AZD1222 doses compared with day 0 and with MenACWY recipients. Reportedly, close to half of the unique spike-specific TCRs recognized epitopes lying outside the regions that are mutated in the B.1.351 and B.1.1.7 variants. No day 14 peak-response samples were available, so repertoires were characterized only after the peak T cell response. Only a handful of AZD1222 recipients were SARS-CoV-2 seropositive at baseline, limiting conclusions about previously exposed vaccinees. Vaccine-associated CD4 TCRs spanned the whole spike protein, with dominant responses in regions 160-218 and 743-854.

V is pared back by 7 bases and J by 0 bases, with 10 bases lying between the germline termini. Including the terminal cysteine and phenylalanine, the CDR3 comprises 14 residues. This entry keeps only the CDR3 DNA: 42 bases, framed from base 1. Taken from the germline V gene (reference sequence), the CDR1 and CDR2 loops are LNHDA and SQIVND. This clone was found a few times. Its specific antigen is unknown. Per-base quality was not reported, and no clone a single base away is much larger than it. The CDR3 regions of human TCRbeta chains were analyzed by immunosequencing. In the source study's methods: TCRs in the repertoires were matched against a reference library of SARS-CoV-2-specific TCRs that had been generated with the MIRA antigen-specificity platform. Breadth was defined as the fraction of unique TCRs that were SARS-CoV-2-associated. Depth was defined as the fraction of total T cells that were SARS-CoV-2-associated. Using the MIRA data, each spike-specific TCR was mapped to the spike region that the TCR reacts to and placed in a CD4 or CD8 class. Log10-transformed breadth and depth values were compared by one-way ANOVA with Sidak's multiple comparisons tests. TCRdb carries this immuneACCESS record with in-frame sequences only. Its versions omit some clonotypes, under half of them owing to an unresolved V gene in the studies checked, with the rest unexplained. V and J calls plus clone size are reproduced from that table; the DNA served to infer D and trimming. The sample table shows approximately 98,000 clones, and 85% to 90% are seen once. In total, the top ten clones hold under 4% of the sample.

In light of the paper, this sample's time point label describes: baseline before first vaccination. Vaccinee samples came from UK trials COV001 and COV002, including a single-blind randomized controlled phase 2/3 trial of AZD1222 (ChAdOx1 nCoV-19) in healthy adults. For TCRbeta chain sequencing, PBMC samples from trial participants were taken at day 0 and at day 28 after the second dose. This chain joins TRBV19 to TRBJ1-5, and the D gene may be TRBD1, 5 bases matching. This TCR was recovered from an adult in good health. The sample here was peripheral blood, taken on day 0 of AZD1222 vaccination. At the DNA level, the sequence is TGTGCCAGTACCCGGGGGTATAGCAATCAGCCCCAGCATTTT. Its product reads: CASTRGYSNQPQHF.